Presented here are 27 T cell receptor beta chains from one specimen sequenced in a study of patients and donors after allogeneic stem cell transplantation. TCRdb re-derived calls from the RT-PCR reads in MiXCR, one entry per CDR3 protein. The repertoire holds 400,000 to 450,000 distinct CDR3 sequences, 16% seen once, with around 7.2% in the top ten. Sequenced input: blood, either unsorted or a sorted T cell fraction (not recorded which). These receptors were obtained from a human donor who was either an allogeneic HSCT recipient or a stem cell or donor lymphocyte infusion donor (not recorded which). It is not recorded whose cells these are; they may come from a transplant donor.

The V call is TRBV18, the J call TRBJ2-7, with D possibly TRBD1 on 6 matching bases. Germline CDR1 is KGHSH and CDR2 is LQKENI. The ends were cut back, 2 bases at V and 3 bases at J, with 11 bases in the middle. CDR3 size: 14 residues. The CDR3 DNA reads TGTGCCAGCTCACCAGTCCAGGGGATCTACGAGCAGTACTTC. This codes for CASSPVQGIYEQYF.

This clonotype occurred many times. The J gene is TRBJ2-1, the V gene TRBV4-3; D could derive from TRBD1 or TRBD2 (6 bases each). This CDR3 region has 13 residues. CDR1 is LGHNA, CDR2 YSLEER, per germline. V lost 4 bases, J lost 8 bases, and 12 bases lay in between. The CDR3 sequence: CASSRGGWDEQFF. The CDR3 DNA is TGCGCCAGCAGCCGAGGGGGGTGGGATGAGCAGTTCTTC.

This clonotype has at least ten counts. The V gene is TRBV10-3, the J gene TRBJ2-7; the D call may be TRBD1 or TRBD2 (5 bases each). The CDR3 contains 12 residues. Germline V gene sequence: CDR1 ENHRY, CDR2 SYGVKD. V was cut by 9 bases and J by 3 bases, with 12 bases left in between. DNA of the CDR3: TGTGCCATTGGGGACGGAAACTACGAGCAGTACTTC. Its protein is CAIGDGNYEQYF.

The CDR3 DNA reads as TGTGCCAGCAGCTTTAAAGGGCGCTATGGCTACACCTTC. This sequence encodes CASSFKGRYGYTF. The J gene is TRBJ1-2, the V gene TRBV7-9; D not resolved. The CDR3 is 13 amino acids. Trimming removed 3 bases at V and 4 bases at J, with 9 bases between. Per the germline V gene, CDR1 is SEHNR and CDR2 is FQNEAQ (reference sequence). Full variable domain (remainder filled in from reference TRBV7-9 and TRBJ1-2): DTGVSQNPRHKITKRGQNVTFRCDPISEHNRLYWYRQTLGQGPEFLTYFQNEAQLEKSRLLSDRFSAERPKGSFSTLEIQRTEQGDSAMYLCASSFKGRYGYTFGSGTRLTVV.

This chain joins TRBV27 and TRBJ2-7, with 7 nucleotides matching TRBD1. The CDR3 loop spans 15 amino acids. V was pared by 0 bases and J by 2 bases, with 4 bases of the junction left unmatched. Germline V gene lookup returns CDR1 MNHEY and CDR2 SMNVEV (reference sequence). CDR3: CASSLSGDRPYEQYF. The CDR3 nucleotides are TGTGCCAGCAGTTTATCGGGGGACAGACCCTACGAGCAGTACTTC.

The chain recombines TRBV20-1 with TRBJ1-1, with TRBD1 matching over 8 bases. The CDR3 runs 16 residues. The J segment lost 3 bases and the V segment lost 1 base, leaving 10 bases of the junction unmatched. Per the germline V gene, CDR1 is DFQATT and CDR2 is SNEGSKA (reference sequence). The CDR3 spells CSARGGRGRLDTEAFF. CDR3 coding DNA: TGCAGTGCTAGAGGGGGCAGGGGGCGTTTGGACACTGAAGCTTTCTTT.

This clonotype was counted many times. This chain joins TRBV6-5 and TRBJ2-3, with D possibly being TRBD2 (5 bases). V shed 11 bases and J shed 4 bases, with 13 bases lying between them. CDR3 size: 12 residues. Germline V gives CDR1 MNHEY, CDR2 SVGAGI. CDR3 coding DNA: TGTGCCTCTTCTGGGAGTCCAGATACGCAGTATTTT. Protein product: CASSGSPDTQYF.

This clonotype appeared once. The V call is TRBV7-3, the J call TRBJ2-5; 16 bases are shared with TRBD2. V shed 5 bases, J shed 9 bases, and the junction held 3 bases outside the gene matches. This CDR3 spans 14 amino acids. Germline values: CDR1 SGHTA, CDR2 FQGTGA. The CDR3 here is CASSPGTSGRAQYF. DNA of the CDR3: TGTGCCAGCAGCCCAGGGACTAGCGGGAGGGCCCAGTACTTC.

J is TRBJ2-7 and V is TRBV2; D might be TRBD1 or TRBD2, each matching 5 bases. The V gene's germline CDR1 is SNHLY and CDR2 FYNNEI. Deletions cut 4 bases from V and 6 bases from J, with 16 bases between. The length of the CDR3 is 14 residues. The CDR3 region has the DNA TGTGCCAGCAGTGGGGGCGGAGGAACGCCCGAGCAGTACTTC. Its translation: CASSGGGGTPEQYF. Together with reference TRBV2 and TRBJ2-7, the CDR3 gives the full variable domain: EPEVTQTPSHQVTQMGQEVILRCVPISNHLYFYWYRQILGQKVEFLVSFYNNEISEKSEIFDDQFSVERPDGSNFTLKIRSTKLEDSAMYFCASSGGGGTPEQYFGPGTRLTVT.

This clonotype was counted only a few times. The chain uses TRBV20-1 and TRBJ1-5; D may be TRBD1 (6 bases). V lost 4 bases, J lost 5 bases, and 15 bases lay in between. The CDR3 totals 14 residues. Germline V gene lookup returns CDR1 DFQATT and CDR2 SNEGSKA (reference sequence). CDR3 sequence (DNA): TGCAGTGCTAAAGGGGGTTTTGGGGATCAGCCCCAGCATTTT. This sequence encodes CSAKGGFGDQPQHF.

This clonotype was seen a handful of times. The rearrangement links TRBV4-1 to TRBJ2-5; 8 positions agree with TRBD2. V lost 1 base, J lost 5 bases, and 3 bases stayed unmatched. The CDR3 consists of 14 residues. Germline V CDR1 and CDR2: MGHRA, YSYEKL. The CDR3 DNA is TGCGCCAGCAGCCAAGGGACTAGCTATGAGACCCAGTACTTC. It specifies CASSQGTSYETQYF.

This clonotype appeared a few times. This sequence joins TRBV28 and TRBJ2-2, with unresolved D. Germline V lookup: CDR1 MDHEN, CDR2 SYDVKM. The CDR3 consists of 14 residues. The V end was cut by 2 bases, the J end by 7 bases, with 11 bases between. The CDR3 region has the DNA TGTGCCAGCAGTTTACAGATCCAAAACGGGGAGCTGTTTTTT. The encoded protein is CASSLQIQNGELFF.

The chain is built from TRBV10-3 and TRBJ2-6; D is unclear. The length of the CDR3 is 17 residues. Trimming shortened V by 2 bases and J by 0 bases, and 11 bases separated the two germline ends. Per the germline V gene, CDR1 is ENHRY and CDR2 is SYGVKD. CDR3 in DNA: TGTGCCATCAGTGAGGCCGGACGGACCTCTGGGGCCAACGTCCTGACTTTC. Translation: CAISEAGRTSGANVLTF.

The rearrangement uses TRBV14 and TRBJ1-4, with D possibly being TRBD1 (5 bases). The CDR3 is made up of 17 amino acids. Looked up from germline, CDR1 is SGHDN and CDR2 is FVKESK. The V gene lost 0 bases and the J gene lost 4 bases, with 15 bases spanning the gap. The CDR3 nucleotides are TGTGCCAGCAGCCAAGATCGGGTTAACAGGAGTAATGAAAAACTGTTTTTT. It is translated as CASSQDRVNRSNEKLFF.

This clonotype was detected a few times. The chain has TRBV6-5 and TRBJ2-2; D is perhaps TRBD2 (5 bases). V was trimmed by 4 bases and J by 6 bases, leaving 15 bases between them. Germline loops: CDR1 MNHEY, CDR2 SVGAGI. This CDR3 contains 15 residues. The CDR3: CASSFSRESSGELFF. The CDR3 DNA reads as TGTGCCAGCAGTTTTTCCCGGGAATCGTCCGGGGAGCTGTTTTTT.

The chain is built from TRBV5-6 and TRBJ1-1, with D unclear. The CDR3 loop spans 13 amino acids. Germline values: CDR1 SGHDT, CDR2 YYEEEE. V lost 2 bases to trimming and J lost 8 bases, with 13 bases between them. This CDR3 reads CASSFARTAEAFF. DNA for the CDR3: TGTGCCAGCAGCTTTGCTCGGACCGCGGAAGCTTTCTTT.

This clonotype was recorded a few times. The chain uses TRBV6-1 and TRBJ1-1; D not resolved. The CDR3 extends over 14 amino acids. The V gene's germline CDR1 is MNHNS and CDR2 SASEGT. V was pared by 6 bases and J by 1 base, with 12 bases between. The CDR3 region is CASSLTKKNTEAFF. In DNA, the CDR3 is TGTGCCAGCAGCCTGACGAAGAAGAACACTGAAGCTTTCTTT.

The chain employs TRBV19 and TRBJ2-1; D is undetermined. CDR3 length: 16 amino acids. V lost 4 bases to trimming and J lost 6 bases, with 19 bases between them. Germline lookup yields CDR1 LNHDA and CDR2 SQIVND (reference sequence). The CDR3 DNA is TGTGCCAGTAGTACCCCCGGCTCCCGAAGACCCAATGAGCAGTTCTTC. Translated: CASSTPGSRRPNEQFF.

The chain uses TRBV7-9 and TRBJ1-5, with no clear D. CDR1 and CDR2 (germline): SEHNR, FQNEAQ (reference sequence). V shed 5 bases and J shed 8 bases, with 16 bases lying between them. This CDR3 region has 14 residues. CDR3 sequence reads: CASSPTEIREPQHF. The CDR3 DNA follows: TGTGCCAGCAGCCCCACGGAGATACGGGAGCCCCAGCATTTT. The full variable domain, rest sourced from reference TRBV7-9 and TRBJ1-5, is DTGVSQNPRHKITKRGQNVTFRCDPISEHNRLYWYRQTLGQGPEFLTYFQNEAQLEKSRLLSDRFSAERPKGSFSTLEIQRTEQGDSAMYLCASSPTEIREPQHFGDGTRLSIL.

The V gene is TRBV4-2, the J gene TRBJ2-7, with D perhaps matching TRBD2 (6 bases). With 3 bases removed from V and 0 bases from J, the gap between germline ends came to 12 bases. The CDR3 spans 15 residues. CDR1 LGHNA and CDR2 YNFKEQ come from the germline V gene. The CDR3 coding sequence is TGTGCCAGCAGCCAGGACTCTAGCGACTCCTACGAGCAGTACTTC. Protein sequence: CASSQDSSDSYEQYF.

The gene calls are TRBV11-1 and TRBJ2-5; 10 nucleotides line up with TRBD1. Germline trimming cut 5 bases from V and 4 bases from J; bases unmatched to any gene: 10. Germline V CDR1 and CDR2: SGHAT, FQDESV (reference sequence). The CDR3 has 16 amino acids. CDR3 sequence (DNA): TGTGCCAGCAGCGGACTGACAGGGGGCGTGGGAGAGACCCAGTACTTC. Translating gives CASSGLTGGVGETQYF.

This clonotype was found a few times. CDR3 residues: CASSPGTGSRQPQHF. In DNA, the CDR3 is TGTGCCAGCTCACCGGGGACAGGGAGTAGGCAGCCCCAGCATTTT. V and J are TRBV18 and TRBJ1-5, with 9 bases aligning to TRBD1. V was pared by 3 bases and J by 7 bases, with 7 bases of the junction left unmatched. Germline V gives CDR1 KGHSH, CDR2 LQKENI. This CDR3 contains 15 residues.

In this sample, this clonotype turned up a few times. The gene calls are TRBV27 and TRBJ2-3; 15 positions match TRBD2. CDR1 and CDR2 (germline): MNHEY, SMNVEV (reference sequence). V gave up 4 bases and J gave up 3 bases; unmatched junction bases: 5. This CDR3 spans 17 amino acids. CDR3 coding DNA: TGTGCCAGCAGTTACCTCGGACTAGCGGGAGGGACAGATACGCAGTATTTT. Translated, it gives CASSYLGLAGGTDTQYF.

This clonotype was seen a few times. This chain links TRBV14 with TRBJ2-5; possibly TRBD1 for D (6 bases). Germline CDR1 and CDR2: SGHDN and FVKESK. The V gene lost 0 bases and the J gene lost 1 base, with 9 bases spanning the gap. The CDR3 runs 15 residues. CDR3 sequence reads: CASSQEGQLQETQYF. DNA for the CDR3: TGTGCCAGCAGCCAAGAAGGACAGCTCCAAGAGACCCAGTACTTC.

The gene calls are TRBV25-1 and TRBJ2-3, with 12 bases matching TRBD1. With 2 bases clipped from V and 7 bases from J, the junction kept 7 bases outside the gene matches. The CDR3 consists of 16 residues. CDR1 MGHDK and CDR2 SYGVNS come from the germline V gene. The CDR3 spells CASSESGTGGPNTQYF. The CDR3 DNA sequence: TGTGCCAGCAGTGAAAGTGGGACAGGGGGCCCGAATACGCAGTATTTT.

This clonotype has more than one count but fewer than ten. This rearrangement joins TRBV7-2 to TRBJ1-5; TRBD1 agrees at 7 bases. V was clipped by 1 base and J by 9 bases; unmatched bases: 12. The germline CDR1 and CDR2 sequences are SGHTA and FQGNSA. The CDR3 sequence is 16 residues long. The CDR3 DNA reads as TGTGCCAGCAGCTTAGGAGCGCGGACAGGCGCCCGGCCCCAGCATTTT. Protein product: CASSLGARTGARPQHF.

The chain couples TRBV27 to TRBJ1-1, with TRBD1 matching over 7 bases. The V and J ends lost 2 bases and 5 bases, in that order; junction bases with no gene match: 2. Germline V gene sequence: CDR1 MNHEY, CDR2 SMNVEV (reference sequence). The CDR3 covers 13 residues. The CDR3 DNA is TGTGCCAGCAGTTTAACAGGGGCGACTGAAGCTTTCTTT. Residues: CASSLTGATEAFF.